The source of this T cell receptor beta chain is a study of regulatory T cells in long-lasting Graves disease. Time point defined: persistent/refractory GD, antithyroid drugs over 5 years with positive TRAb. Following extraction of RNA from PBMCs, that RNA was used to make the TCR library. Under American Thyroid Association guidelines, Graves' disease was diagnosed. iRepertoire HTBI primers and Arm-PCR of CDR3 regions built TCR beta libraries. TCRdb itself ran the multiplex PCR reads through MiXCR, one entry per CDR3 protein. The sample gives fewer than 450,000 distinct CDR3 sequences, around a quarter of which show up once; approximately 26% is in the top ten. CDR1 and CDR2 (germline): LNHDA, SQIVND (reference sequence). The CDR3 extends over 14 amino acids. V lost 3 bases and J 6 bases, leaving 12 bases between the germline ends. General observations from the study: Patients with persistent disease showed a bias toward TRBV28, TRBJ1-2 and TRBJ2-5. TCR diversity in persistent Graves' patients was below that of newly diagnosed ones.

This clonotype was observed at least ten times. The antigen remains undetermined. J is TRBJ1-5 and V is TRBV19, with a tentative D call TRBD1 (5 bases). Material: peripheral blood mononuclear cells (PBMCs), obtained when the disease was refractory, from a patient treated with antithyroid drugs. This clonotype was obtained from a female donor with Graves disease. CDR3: CASSIGGVGQPQHF. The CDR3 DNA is TGTGCCAGTAGTATTGGAGGGGTCGGTCAGCCCCAGCATTTT.